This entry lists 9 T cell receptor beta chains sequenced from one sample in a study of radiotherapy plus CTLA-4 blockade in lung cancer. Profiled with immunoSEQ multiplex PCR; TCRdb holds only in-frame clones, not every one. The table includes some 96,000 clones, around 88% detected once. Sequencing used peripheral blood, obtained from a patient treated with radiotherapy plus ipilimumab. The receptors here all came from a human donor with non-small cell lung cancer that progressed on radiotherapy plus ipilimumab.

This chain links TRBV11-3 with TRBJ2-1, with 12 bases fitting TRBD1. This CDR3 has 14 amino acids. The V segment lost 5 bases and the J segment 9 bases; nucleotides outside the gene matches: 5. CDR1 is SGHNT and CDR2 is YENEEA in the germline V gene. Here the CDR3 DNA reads TGTGCCAGCAGCCGGGACAGGGGGCTTGGTGAGCAGTTCTTC. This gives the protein CASSRDRGLGEQFF.

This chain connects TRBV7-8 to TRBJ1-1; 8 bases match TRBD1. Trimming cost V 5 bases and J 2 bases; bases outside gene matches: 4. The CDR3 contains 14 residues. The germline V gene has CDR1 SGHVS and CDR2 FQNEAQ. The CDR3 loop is CASSPQGVNTEAFF. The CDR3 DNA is TGTGCCAGCAGCCCACAGGGGGTTAACACTGAAGCTTTCTTT.

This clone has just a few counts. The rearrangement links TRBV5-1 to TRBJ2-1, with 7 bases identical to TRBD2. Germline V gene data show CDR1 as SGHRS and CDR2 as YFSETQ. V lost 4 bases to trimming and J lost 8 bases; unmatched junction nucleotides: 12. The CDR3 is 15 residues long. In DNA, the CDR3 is TGCGCCAGCAGCCCTGGACTAGAAGTTAAGGATGAGCAGTTCTTC. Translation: CASSPGLEVKDEQFF. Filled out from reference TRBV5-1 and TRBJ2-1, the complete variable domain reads KAGVTQTPRYLIKTRGQQVTLSCSPISGHRSVSWYQQTPGQGLQFLFEYFSETQRNKGNFPGRFSGRQFSNSRSEMNVSTLELGDSALYLCASSPGLEVKDEQFFGPGTRLTVL.

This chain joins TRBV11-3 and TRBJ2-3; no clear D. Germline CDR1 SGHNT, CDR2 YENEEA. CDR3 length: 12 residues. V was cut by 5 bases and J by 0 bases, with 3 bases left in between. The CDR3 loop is CASSRSTDTQYF. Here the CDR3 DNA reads TGTGCCAGCAGCCGAAGCACAGATACGCAGTATTTT.

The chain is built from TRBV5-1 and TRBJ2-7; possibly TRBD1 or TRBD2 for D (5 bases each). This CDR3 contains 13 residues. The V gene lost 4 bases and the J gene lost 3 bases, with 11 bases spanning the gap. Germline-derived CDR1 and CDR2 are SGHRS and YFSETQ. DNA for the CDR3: TGCGCCAGCAGCCGGGACGGGGACTACGAGCAGTACTTC. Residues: CASSRDGDYEQYF. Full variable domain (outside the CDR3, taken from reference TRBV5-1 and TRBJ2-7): KAGVTQTPRYLIKTRGQQVTLSCSPISGHRSVSWYQQTPGQGLQFLFEYFSETQRNKGNFPGRFSGRQFSNSRSEMNVSTLELGDSALYLCASSRDGDYEQYFGPGTRLTVT.

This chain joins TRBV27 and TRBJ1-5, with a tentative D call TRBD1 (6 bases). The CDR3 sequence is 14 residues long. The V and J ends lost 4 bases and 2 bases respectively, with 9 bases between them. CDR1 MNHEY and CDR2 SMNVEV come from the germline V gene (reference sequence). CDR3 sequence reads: CASSSQGRNQPQHF. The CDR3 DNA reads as TGTGCCAGCAGTTCACAGGGTCGCAATCAGCCCCAGCATTTT.

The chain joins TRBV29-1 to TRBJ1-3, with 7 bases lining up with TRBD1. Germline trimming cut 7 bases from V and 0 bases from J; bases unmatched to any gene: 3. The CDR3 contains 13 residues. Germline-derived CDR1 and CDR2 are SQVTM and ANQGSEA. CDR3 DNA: TGCAGCGCAGGGGGGGGCTCTGGAAACACCATATATTTT. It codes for CSAGGGSGNTIYF.

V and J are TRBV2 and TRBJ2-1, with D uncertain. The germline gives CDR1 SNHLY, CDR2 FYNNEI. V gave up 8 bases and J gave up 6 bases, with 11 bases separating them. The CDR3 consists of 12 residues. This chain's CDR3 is CASRWEGNEQFF. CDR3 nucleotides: TGTGCCAGCCGTTGGGAAGGCAATGAGCAGTTCTTC.

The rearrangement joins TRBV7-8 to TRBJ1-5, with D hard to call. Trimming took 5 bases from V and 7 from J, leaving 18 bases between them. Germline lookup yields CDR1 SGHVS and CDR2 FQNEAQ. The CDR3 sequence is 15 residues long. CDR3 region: CASSRGLDTGQPQHF. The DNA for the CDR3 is TGTGCCAGCAGCCGAGGACTGGATACGGGACAGCCCCAGCATTTT.